This TCR beta chain was recorded in a study of blood T cell repertoires in COVID-19. Background on the study: Both acute and convalescent COVID-19 samples were obtained from the United States, Italy and Spain.

Germline V lookup: CDR1 SGHDT, CDR2 YYEEEE. The CDR3 is made up of 11 amino acids. V was shortened by 4 bases and J by 2 bases, with 2 bases between the two germline ends. During active infection, Seattle patients enrolled and were then monitored through disease. TCRdb's table, derived via immunoSEQ multiplex PCR, lists solely in-frame clones and lacks some. Of 300,000 to 400,000 clones listed, about 89% are singletons. The chain links TRBV5-6 to TRBJ2-3, with D unresolved. The source is a woman aged 60-75 years with COVID-19, enrolled during active disease. Source material: peripheral blood. DNA of the CDR3: TGTGCCAGCAGCCACACAGATACGCAGTATTTT. Translating it yields CASSHTDTQYF.